The present entry profiles one TCR beta chain with its context. The antigen remains undetermined. These data come from a study of OX40 agonist ivuxolimab in advanced cancers. Study-wide results and limits: Partial responders treated at 0.1-3.0 mg/kg exhibited clonal expansion among the lowest measured. Blood T cells, both CD4+ and CD8+, expanded clonally by week 6 at 0.1 to 3.0 mg/kg. Researchers did not determine the expanded peripheral T cells' antigen specificity.

Samples of blood were obtained at baseline, on cycle 4 day 1, and on cycle 7 day 1. In germline, CDR1 is MGHRA, CDR2 YSYEKL. Germline trimming cut 4 bases from V and 2 bases from J; bases unmatched to any gene: 4. This CDR3 comprises 15 residues. Sequencing used immunoSEQ multiplex PCR; TCRdb keeps in-frame clones, though not all of them. The data contain under 60,000 clones, less than 90% of them seen just once; the ten biggest clones take up about 48%. The sequencing used CD4+ or CD8+ T cells sorted from blood, collected in a trial of the OX40 agonist ivuxolimab. This TCR was sampled from an adult with an advanced solid tumor such as melanoma, head and neck, liver or kidney cancer. The V call is TRBV4-1, the J call TRBJ2-7, with TRBD2 matching over 11 bases. The chain's CDR3 is CASSPFSGGAYEQYF. The CDR3 region has the DNA TGCGCCAGCAGCCCTTTTAGCGGGGGGGCCTACGAGCAGTACTTC.